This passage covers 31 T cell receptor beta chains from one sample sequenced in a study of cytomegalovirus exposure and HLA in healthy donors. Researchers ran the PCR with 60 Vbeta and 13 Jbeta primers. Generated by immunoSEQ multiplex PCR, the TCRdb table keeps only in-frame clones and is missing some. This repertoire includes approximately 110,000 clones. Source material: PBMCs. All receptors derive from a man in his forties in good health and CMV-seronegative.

In nucleotides, the CDR3 is TGTGCCAGCAGCTTAGCAGGGGGCGACTATGGCTACACCTTC. It translates to CASSLAGGDYGYTF. This chain links TRBV7-9 with TRBJ1-2; TRBD1 aligns across 7 bases. Germline-derived CDR1 and CDR2 are SEHNR and FQNEAQ (reference sequence). The CDR3 spans 14 residues. Unmatched junction bases numbered 1, after V lost 0 bases and J lost 3 bases.

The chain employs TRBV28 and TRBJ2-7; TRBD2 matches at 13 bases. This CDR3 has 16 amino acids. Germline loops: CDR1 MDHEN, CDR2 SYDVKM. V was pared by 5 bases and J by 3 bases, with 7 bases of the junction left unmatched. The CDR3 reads CASSAWTSGGHYEQYF. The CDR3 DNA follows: TGTGCCAGCAGTGCTTGGACTAGCGGGGGTCACTACGAGCAGTACTTC.

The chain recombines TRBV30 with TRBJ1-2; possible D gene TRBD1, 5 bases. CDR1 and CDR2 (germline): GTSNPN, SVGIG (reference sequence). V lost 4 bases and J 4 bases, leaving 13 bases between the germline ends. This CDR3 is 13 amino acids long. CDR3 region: CAWTLGGGYGYTF. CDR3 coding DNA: TGTGCCTGGACCCTCGGGGGGGGCTATGGCTACACCTTC.

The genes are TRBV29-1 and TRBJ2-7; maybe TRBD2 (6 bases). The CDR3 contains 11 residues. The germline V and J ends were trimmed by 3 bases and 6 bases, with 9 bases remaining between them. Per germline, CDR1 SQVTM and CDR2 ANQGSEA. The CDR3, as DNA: TGCAGCGTTGACGGGGGAGGCGAGCAGTACTTC. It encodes CSVDGGGEQYF.

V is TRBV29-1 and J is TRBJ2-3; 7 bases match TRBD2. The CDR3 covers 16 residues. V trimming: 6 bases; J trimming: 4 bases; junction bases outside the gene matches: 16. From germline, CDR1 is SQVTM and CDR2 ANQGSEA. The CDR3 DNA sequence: TGCAGCGTCCCCACCTCCGGGAGGCCGGGTGCAGATACGCAGTATTTT. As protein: CSVPTSGRPGADTQYF.

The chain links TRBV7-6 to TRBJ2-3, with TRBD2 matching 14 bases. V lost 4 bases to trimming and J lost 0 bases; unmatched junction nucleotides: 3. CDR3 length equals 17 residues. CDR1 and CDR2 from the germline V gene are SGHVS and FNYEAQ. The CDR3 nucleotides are TGTGCCAGCAGCTCCCGACTAGCGGGAGGGAGCACAGATACGCAGTATTTT. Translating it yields CASSSRLAGGSTDTQYF.

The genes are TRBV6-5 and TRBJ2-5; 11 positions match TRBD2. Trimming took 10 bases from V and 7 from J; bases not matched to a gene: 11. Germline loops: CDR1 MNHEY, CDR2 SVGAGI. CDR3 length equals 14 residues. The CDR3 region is CATSGLAASGTQYF. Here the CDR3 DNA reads TGTGCCACATCGGGACTAGCGGCATCAGGGACCCAGTACTTC.

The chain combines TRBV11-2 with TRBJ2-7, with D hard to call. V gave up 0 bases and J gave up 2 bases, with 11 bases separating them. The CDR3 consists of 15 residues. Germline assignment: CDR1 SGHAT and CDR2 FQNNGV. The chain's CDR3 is CASSLDRVSAYEQYF. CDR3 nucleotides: TGTGCCAGCAGCTTAGATCGGGTCTCAGCCTACGAGCAGTACTTC.

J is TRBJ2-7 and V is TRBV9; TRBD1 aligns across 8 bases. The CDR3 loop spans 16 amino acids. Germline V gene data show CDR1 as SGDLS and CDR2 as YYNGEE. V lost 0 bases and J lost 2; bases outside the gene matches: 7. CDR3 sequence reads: CASSVAPGQATYEQYF. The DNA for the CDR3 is TGTGCCAGCAGCGTAGCGCCGGGACAGGCAACCTACGAGCAGTACTTC. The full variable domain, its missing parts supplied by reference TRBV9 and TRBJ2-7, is DSGVTQTPKHLITATGQRVTLRCSPRSGDLSVYWYQQSLDQGLQFLIQYYNGEERAKGNILERFSAQQFPDLHSELNLSSLELGDSALYFCASSVAPGQATYEQYFGPGTRLTVT.

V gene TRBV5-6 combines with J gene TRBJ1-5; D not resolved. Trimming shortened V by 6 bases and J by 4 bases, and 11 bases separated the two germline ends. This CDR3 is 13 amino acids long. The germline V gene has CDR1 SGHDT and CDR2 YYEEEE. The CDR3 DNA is TGTGCCAGCAACATGGCGGGTAATCAGCCCCAGCATTTT. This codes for CASNMAGNQPQHF. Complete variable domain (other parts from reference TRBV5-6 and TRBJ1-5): DAGVTQSPTHLIKTRGQQVTLRCSPKSGHDTVSWYQQALGQGPQFIFQYYEEEERQRGNFPDRFSGHQFPNYSSELNVNALLLGDSALYLCASNMAGNQPQHFGDGTRLSIL.

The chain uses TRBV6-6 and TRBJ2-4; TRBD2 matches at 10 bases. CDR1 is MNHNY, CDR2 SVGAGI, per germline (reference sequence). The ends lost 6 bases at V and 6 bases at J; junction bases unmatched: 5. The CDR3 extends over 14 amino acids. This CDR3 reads CASRPLAGVNIQYF. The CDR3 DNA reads TGTGCCAGCAGACCGCTAGCGGGAGTAAACATTCAGTACTTC.

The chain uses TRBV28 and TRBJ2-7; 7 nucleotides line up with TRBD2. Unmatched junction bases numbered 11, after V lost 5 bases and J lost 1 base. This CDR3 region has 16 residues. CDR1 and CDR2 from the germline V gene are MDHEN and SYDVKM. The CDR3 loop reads CASSGRAGVRSYEQYF. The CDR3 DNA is TGTGCCAGCAGTGGACGGGCGGGAGTTCGGTCCTACGAGCAGTACTTC.

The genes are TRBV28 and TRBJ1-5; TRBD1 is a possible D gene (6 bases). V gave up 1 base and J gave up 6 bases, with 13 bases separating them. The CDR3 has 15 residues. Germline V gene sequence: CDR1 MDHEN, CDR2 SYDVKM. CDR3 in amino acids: CASSLLGGIGQPQHF. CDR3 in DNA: TGTGCCAGCAGTTTATTAGGGGGAATCGGTCAGCCCCAGCATTTT.

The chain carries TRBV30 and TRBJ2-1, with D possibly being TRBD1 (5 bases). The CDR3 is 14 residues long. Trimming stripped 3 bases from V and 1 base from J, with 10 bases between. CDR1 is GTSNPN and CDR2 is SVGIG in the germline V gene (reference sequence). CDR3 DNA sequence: TGTGCCTGGAGAGGCAGGGCTTCCTACAATGAGCAGTTCTTC. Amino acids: CAWRGRASYNEQFF.

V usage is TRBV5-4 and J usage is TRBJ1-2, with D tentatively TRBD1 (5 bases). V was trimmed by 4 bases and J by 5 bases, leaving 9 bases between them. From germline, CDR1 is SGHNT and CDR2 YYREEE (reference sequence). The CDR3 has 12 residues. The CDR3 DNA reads TGTGCCAGCAGCCAGGACAAGTATGGCTACACCTTC. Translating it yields CASSQDKYGYTF.

The DNA for the CDR3 is TGTGCCAGTAGTATAGATACTCCCTCGGACACCGGGGAGCTGTTTTTT. It codes for CASSIDTPSDTGELFF. This chain uses TRBV19 with TRBJ2-2; D unclear. V was trimmed by 0 bases and J by 3 bases, leaving 11 bases between them. Per the germline V gene, CDR1 is LNHDA and CDR2 is SQIVND (reference sequence). The CDR3 contains 16 residues.

The CDR3 nucleotides are TGCAGCGCCATTTTAGGTAGCGGGATCAACGAGCAGTACTTC. It specifies CSAILGSGINEQYF. This chain connects TRBV29-1 to TRBJ2-7; 8 bases line up with TRBD2. V gave up 7 bases and J gave up 5 bases; unmatched junction bases: 13. The CDR3 is 14 amino acids. CDR1 and CDR2 from the germline V gene are SQVTM and ANQGSEA.

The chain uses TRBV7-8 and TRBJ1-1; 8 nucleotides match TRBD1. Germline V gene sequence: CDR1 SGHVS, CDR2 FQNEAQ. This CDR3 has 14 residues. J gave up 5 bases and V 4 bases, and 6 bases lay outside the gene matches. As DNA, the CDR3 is TGTGCCAGCAGCTCTGACAGGGGTCGGACTGAAGCTTTCTTT. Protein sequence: CASSSDRGRTEAFF.

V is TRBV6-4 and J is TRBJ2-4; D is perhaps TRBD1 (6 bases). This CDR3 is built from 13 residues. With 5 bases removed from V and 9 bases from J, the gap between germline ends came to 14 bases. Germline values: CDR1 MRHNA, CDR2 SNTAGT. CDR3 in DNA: TGTGCCAGCAGTCGCGACAGGTTTGGCATTCAGTACTTC. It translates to CASSRDRFGIQYF.

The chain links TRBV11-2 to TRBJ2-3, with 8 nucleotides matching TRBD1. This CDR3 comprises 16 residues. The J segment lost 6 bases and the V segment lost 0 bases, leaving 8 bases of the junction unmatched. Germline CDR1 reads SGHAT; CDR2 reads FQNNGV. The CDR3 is CASSLDLGQVADTQYF. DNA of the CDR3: TGTGCCAGCAGCTTAGATCTGGGACAGGTAGCGGATACGCAGTATTTT.

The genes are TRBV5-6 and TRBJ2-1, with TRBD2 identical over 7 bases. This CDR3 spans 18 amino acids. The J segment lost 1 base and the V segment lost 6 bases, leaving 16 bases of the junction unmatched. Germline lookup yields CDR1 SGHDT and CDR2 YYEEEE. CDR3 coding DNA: TGTGCCAGCACCCTGTTGGCGGGAGTGGGGATGTCCTACAATGAGCAGTTCTTC. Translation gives CASTLLAGVGMSYNEQFF.

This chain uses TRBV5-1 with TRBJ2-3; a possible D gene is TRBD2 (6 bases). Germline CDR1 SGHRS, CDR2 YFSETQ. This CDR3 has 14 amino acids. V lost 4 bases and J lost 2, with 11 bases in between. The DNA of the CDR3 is TGCGCCAGCAGCCAGGGAGGACCCACAGATACGCAGTATTTT. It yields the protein CASSQGGPTDTQYF.

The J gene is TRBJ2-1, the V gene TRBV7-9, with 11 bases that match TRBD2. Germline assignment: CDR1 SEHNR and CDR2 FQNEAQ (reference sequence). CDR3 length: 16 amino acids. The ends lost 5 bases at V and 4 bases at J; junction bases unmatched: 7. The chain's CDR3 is CASSPGTSGSYNEQFF. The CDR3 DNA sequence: TGTGCCAGCAGCCCAGGAACTAGCGGGAGTTACAATGAGCAGTTCTTC.

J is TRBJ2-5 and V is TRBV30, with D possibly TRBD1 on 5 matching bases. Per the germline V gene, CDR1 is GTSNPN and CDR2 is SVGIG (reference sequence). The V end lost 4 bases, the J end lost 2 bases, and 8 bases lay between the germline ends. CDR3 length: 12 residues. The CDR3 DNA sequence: TGTGCCTGGACAGGGTTACAAGAGACCCAGTACTTC. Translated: CAWTGLQETQYF. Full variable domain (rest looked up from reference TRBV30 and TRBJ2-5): SQTIHQWPATLVQPVGSPLSLECTVEGTSNPNLYWYRQAAGRGLQLLFYSVGIGQISSEVPQNLSASRPQDRQFILSSKKLLLSDSGFYLCAWTGLQETQYFGPGTRLLVL.

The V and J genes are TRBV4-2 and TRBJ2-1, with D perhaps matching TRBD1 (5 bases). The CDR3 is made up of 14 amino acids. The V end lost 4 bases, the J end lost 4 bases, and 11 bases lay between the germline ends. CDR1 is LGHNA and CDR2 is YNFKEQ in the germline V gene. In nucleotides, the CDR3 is TGTGCCAGCAGCCCAGGGCTGGGGTACAATGAGCAGTTCTTC. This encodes CASSPGLGYNEQFF.

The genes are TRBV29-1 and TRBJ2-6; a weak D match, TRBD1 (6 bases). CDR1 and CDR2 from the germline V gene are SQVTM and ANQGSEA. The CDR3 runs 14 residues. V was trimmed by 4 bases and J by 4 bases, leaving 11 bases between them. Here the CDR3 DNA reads TGCAGCGTTGTGGGGGCTCCAGGGGCCAACGTCCTGACTTTC. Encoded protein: CSVVGAPGANVLTF.

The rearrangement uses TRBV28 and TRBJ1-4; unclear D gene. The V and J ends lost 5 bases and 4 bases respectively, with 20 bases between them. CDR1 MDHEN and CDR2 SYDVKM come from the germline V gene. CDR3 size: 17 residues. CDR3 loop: CASSLRTRLILNEKLFF. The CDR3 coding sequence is TGTGCCAGCAGTCTTAGAACCAGACTCATCCTTAATGAAAAACTGTTTTTT.

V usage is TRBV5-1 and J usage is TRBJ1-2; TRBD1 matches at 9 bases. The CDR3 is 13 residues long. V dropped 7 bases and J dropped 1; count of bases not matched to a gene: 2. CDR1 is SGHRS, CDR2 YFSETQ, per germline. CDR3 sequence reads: CASATGGNYGYTF. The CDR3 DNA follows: TGCGCCAGCGCGACAGGGGGTAACTATGGCTACACCTTC.

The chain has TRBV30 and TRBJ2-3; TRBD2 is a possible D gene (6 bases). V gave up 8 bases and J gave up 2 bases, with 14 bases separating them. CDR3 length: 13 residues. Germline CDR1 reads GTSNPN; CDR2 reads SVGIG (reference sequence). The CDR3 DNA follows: TGTGCCAGATCGCGGGACCTCACAGATACGCAGTATTTT. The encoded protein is CARSRDLTDTQYF.

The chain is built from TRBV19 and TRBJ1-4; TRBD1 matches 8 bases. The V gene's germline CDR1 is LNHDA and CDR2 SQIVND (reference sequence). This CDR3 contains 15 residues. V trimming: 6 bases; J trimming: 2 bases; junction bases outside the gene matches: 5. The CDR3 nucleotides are TGTGCCAGTAGATCCCAGGGGGCTACTAATGAAAAACTGTTTTTT. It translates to CASRSQGATNEKLFF. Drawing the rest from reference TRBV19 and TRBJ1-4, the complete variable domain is DGGITQSPKYLFRKEGQNVTLSCEQNLNHDAMYWYRQDPGQGLRLIYYSQIVNDFQKGDIAEGYSVSREKKESFPLTVTSAQKNPTAFYLCASRSQGATNEKLFFGSGTQLSVL.

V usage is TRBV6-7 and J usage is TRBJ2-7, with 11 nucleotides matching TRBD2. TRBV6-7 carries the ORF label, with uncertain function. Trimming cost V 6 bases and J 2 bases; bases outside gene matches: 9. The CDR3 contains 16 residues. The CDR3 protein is CASSGLASGRTYEQYF. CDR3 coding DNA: TGTGCCAGCAGCGGACTTGCTAGCGGGAGGACCTACGAGCAGTACTTC.